Following are 11 T cell receptor beta chains from one sample sequenced in a study of spatial heterogeneity in lung cancer. The time point here: blood at routine non-recurrence follow-up after resection. Material for sequencing was whole RNA from tumor, nontumor lung or frozen PBMC, left unsorted. TCRdb passed the 5' RACE reads through MiXCR, listing each CDR3 protein once. The table lists 51,000 or so distinct CDR3 sequences, roughly 7.4% of them singletons, with roughly 35% in the top ten. The sequencing used PBMCs, collected at follow-up. These TCRs come from a female donor with early-stage non-small cell lung cancer.

This clonotype was found many times. This chain uses TRBV28 with TRBJ1-1; 8 nucleotides match TRBD1. Looked up from germline, CDR1 is MDHEN and CDR2 is SYDVKM. CDR3 length: 15 amino acids. V was clipped by 3 bases and J by 4 bases; unmatched bases: 7. The CDR3 sequence: CASSFLGQEFTEAFF. The CDR3 region has the DNA TGTGCCAGCAGTTTTTTGGGACAGGAGTTCACTGAAGCTTTCTTT.

This clonotype was detected ten times or more. This chain connects TRBV4-2 to TRBJ2-3, with TRBD2 as a possible D gene (6 bases). The CDR3 loop spans 16 amino acids. V was pared by 0 bases and J by 3 bases, with 13 bases between. Germline CDR1 is LGHNA and CDR2 is YNFKEQ. Here the CDR3 DNA reads TGTGCCAGCAGCCAAGATGGGTGGGCGGGGACAGATACGCAGTATTTT. It yields the protein CASSQDGWAGTDTQYF.

V is TRBV6-1 and J is TRBJ1-2, with D perhaps TRBD1 (6 bases). Germline values: CDR1 MNHNS, CDR2 SASEGT. V lost 4 bases, J lost 4 bases, and 10 bases lay in between. The CDR3 is 13 residues long. The DNA for the CDR3 is TGTGCCAGCAGTGTACAGGGATTCTATGGCTACACCTTC. This encodes CASSVQGFYGYTF.

Many counts were recorded for this clonotype. The chain combines TRBV3-1 with TRBJ1-1; weak D call: TRBD1 (6 bases). V was cut by 4 bases and J by 3 bases, with 9 bases left in between. CDR3 length: 13 residues. Germline V gene sequence: CDR1 LGHDT, CDR2 YNNKEL (reference sequence). For the CDR3, the DNA is TGTGCCAGCAGCCGTCAGGGGTACACTGAAGCTTTCTTT. It is translated as CASSRQGYTEAFF.

This clonotype was detected only a few times. This sequence joins TRBV24-1 and TRBJ2-1, with 8 nucleotides matching TRBD2. There are 22 residues in the CDR3. With V trimmed by 2 bases and J by 0 bases, 20 bases remained unmatched. Germline V gene lookup returns CDR1 KGHDR and CDR2 SFDVKD. The CDR3 sequence: CATSDSPLVRGAPKSSYNEQFF. CDR3 DNA: TGTGCCACCAGTGATTCGCCTCTTGTGCGGGGGGCCCCCAAAAGCTCCTACAATGAGCAGTTCTTC.

In this sample, this clonotype turned up many times. This chain joins TRBV7-9 and TRBJ2-1, with D possibly being TRBD2 (6 bases). Looked up from germline, CDR1 is SEHNR and CDR2 is FQNEAQ (reference sequence). The V and J ends lost 10 bases and 3 bases respectively, with 19 bases between them. CDR3 length: 15 amino acids. DNA for the CDR3: TGTGCCACCGGAGTAGCGGATGTGTTCTACAATGAGCAGTTCTTC. Its translation is CATGVADVFYNEQFF.

The CDR3 protein is CASSTPPYGVFDTQYF. In nucleotides, the CDR3 is TGTGCCAGCAGCACACCCCCCTACGGGGTCTTTGATACGCAGTATTTT. The genes are TRBV7-9 and TRBJ2-3; D perhaps matches TRBD2 (5 bases). From germline, CDR1 is SEHNR and CDR2 FQNEAQ (reference sequence). V lost 5 bases and J lost 6, with 21 bases in between. The CDR3 is made up of 16 amino acids.

This clonotype came up many times. V is TRBV4-1 and J is TRBJ2-1, with 9 bases identical to TRBD1. J was trimmed by 2 bases and V by 1 base; bases with no gene match: 3. CDR1 is MGHRA, CDR2 YSYEKL, per germline. The CDR3 length is 16 residues. The CDR3 is CASSQGQGGPYNEQFF. The CDR3 DNA follows: TGCGCCAGCAGCCAAGGACAGGGGGGGCCCTACAATGAGCAGTTCTTC.

The J gene is TRBJ2-7, the V gene TRBV5-4; D call uncertain. The CDR3 has 13 residues. The germline CDR1 and CDR2 sequences are SGHNT and YYREEE (reference sequence). V was clipped by 5 bases and J by 3 bases, with 12 bases between them. CDR3 nucleotides: TGTGCCAGCAGTGGTGGGTTGAACTACGAGCAGTACTTC. Its protein is CASSGGLNYEQYF.

There are a few counts of this clonotype. The chain links TRBV4-1 to TRBJ2-2; D gene uncertain. This CDR3 has 14 amino acids. Trimming cost V 1 base and J 5 bases, with 8 bases left between them. Germline CDR1 reads MGHRA; CDR2 reads YSYEKL. CDR3 amino acids: CASSQVPGTGELFF. CDR3 DNA: TGCGCCAGCAGCCAAGTTCCAGGAACCGGGGAGCTGTTTTTT.

This clonotype was recorded many times. The chain carries TRBV4-2 and TRBJ1-1; no firm D call. V shed 0 bases and J shed 2 bases, with 7 bases lying between them. The CDR3 runs to 14 residues. Germline V CDR1 and CDR2: LGHNA, YNFKEQ. CDR3 DNA: TGTGCCAGCAGCCAAGATAGGACCAACACTGAAGCTTTCTTT. This translates into CASSQDRTNTEAFF.